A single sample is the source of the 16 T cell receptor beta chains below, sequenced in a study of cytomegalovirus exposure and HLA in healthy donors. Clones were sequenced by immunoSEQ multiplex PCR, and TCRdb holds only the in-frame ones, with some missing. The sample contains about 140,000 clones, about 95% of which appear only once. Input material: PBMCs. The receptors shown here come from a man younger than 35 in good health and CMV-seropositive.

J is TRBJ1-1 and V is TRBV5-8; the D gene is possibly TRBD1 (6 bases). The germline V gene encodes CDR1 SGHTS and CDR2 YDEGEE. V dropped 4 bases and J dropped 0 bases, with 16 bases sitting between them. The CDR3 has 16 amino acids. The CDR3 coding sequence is TGTGCCAGCAGCAGCCCTATGGACAGTATGAACACTGAAGCTTTCTTT. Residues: CASSSPMDSMNTEAFF.

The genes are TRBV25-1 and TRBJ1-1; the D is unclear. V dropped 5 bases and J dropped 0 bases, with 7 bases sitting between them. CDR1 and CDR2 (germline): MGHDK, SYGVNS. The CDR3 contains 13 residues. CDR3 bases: TGTGCCAGCAGTCTACAGATGAACACTGAAGCTTTCTTT. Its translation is CASSLQMNTEAFF.

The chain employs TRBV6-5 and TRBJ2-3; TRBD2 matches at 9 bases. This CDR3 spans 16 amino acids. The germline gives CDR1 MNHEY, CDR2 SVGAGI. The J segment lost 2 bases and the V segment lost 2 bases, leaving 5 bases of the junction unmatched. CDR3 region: CASSYAAGGFTDTQYF. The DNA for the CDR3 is TGTGCCAGCAGTTACGCCGCGGGAGGGTTCACAGATACGCAGTATTTT.

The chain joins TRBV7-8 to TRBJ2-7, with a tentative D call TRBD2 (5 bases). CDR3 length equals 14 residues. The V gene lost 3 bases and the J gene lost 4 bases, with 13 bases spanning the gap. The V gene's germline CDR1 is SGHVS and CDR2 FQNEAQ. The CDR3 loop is CASSFDGSRYEQYF. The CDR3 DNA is TGTGCCAGCAGCTTTGATGGGAGTCGATACGAGCAGTACTTC.

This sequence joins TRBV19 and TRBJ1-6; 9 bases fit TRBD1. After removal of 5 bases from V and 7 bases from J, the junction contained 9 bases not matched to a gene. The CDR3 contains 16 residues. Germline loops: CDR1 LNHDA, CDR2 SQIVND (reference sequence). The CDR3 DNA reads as TGTGCCAGTAGTCCGCTACAGGGGGCGCAAAATTCACCCCTCCACTTT. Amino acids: CASSPLQGAQNSPLHF.

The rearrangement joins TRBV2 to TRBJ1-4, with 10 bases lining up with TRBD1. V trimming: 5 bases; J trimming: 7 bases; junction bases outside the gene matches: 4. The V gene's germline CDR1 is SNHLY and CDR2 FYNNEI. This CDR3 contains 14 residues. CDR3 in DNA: TGTGCCAGCAGTACCGGGACAGGGGCTGAAAAACTGTTTTTT. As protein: CASSTGTGAEKLFF.

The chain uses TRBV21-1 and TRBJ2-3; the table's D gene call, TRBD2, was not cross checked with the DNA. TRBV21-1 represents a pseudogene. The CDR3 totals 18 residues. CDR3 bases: TGTGCCAGCAGCAAAGCCCCCGCTAGCGGGAGAGCTACAGATACGCAGTATTTT. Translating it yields CASSKAPASGRATDTQYF.

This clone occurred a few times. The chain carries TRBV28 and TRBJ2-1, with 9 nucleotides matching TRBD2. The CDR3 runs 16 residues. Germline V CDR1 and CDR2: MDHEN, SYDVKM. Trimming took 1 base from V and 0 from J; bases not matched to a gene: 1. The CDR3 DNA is TGTGCCAGCAGTTTATATAGCGGGAGCTCCTACAATGAGCAGTTCTTC. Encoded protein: CASSLYSGSSYNEQFF.

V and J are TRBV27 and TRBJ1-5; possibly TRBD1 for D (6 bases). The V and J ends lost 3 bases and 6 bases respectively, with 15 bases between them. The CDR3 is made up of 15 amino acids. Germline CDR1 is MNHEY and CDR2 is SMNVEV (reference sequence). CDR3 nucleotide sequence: TGTGCCAGCAGTTTGAGGTTAGGGGGTGGTCAGCCCCAGCATTTT. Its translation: CASSLRLGGGQPQHF.

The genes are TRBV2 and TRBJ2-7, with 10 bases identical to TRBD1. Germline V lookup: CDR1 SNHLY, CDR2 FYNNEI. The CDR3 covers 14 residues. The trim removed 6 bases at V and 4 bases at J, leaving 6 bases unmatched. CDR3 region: CASSLPGQGYEQYF. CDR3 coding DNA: TGTGCCAGCAGCCTCCCGGGACAGGGGTACGAGCAGTACTTC. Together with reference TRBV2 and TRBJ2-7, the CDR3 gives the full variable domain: EPEVTQTPSHQVTQMGQEVILRCVPISNHLYFYWYRQILGQKVEFLVSFYNNEISEKSEIFDDQFSVERPDGSNFTLKIRSTKLEDSAMYFCASSLPGQGYEQYFGPGTRLTVT.

The CDR3, as DNA: TGCGCCAGCGCGGCTAGCGGGGTCTACAATGAGCAGTTCTTC. Translating it yields CASAASGVYNEQFF. The chain is built from TRBV5-1 and TRBJ2-1, with TRBD2 identical over 9 bases. The germline V gene encodes CDR1 SGHRS and CDR2 YFSETQ. This CDR3 is built from 14 residues. V was pared by 7 bases and J by 3 bases, with 5 bases of the junction left unmatched.

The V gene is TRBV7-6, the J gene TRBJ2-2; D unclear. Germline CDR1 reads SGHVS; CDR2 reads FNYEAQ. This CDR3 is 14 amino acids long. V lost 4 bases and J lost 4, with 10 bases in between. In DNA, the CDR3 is TGTGCCAGCAGCTCACGGTCGAGCACCGGGGAGCTGTTTTTT. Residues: CASSSRSSTGELFF.

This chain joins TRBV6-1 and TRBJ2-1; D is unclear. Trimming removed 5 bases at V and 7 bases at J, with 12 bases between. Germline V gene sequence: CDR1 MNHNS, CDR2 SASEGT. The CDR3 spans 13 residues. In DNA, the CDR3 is TGTGCCAGCAGTCCCCAGGTTGTTAATGAGCAGTTCTTC. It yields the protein CASSPQVVNEQFF.

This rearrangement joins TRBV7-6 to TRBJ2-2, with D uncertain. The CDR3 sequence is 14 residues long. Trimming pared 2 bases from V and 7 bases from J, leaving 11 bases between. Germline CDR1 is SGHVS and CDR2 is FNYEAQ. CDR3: CASSLIPAIGELFF. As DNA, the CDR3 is TGTGCCAGCAGCTTAATCCCAGCGATCGGGGAGCTGTTTTTT.

The CDR3 DNA follows: TGTGCCAGCAGCCAAGGAGGTCAGCCCCAGCATTTT. This encodes CASSQGGQPQHF. The chain joins TRBV14 to TRBJ1-5, with no clear D. V lost 1 base and J lost 6, with 4 bases in between. Germline V gene lookup returns CDR1 SGHDN and CDR2 FVKESK. The CDR3 consists of 12 residues.

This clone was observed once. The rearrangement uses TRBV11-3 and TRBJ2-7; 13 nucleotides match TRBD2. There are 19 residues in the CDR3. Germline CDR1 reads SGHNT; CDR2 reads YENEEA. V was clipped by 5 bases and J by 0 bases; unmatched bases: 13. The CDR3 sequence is CASSPLGTSGNPSSYEQYF. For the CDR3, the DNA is TGTGCCAGCAGCCCTTTAGGGACTAGCGGGAACCCGAGCTCCTACGAGCAGTACTTC.